This T cell receptor (beta chain) was recorded in a study of shared clonotypes between healthy human individuals. V lost 5 bases and J lost 1; bases outside the gene matches: 8. Germline V lookup: CDR1 SGHTA, CDR2 FQGNSA. The CDR3 totals 16 residues. TCRdb's copy holds only in-frame clones and misses some; the assay was immunoSEQ multiplex PCR. In the table there are under 1,100,000 clones, more than 75% of which are singletons. What was sequenced was memory CD4+ T cells from PBMCs. Sample subset: CD45RA-negative fraction. This sequence originates from a young man in good health. Some clones in this sample may be carry-over from other donors' samples. The J gene is TRBJ2-3, the V gene TRBV7-2; TRBD2 aligns across 8 bases. The CDR3 DNA follows: TGTGCCAGCAGCGAGACCGGGACTAGGGGCACAGATACGCAGTATTTT. This encodes CASSETGTRGTDTQYF.